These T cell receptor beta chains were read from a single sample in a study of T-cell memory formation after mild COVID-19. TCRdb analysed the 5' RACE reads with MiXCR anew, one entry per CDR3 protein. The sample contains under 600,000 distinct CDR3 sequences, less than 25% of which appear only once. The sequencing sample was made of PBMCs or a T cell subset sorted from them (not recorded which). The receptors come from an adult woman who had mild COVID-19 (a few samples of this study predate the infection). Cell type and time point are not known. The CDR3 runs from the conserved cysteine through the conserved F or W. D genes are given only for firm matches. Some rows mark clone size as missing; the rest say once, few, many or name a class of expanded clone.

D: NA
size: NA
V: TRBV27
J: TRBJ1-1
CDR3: CASSPTGGWLSMNTEAFF
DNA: TGTGCCAGCAGTCCGACGGGGGGCTGGCTATCGATGAACACTGAAGCTTTCTTT

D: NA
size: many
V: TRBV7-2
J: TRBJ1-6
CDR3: CASSLTNSPLHF
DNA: TGTGCCAGCAGCTTAACGAATTCACCCCTCCACTTT

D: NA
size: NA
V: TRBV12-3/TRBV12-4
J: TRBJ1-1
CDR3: CASSNAWDGDTEAFF
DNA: TGTGCCAGCAGCAACGCTTGGGACGGGGACACTGAAGCTTTCTTT

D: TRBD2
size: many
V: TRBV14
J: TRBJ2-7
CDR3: CASSRPGLAVYEQYF
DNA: TGTGCCAGCAGCCGGCCGGGACTAGCGGTCTACGAGCAGTACTTC

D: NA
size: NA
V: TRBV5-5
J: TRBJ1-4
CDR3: CASSLSWEKLFF
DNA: TGTGCCAGCAGCTTGTCGTGGGAAAAACTGTTTTTT

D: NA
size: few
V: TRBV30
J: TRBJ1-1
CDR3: CAWRDSTEAFF
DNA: TGTGCCTGGAGAGACAGCACTGAAGCTTTCTTT

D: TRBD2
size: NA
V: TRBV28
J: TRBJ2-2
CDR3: CASSWGLAGYTGELFF
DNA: TGTGCCAGCAGTTGGGGACTAGCGGGATATACCGGGGAGCTGTTTTTT

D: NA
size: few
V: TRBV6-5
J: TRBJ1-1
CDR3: CASSWQGTEAFF
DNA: TGTGCCAGCAGTTGGCAGGGGACTGAAGCTTTCTTT

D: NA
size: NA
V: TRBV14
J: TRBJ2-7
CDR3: CASSHGPTGSYEQYF
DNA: TGTGCCAGCAGCCATGGCCCTACAGGCTCCTACGAGCAGTACTTC

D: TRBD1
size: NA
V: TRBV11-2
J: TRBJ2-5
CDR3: CASSFLNGQGAGETQYF
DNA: TGTGCCAGCAGCTTCCTAAACGGACAGGGGGCAGGAGAGACCCAGTACTTC

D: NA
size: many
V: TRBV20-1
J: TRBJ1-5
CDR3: CSSLGGDNQPQHF
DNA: TGCAGTTCGCTAGGGGGGGACAATCAGCCCCAGCATTTT

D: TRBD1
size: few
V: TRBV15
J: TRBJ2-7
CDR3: CATSGRQGQRAYEQYF
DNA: TGTGCCACCAGCGGACGACAGGGCCAACGGGCCTACGAGCAGTACTTC

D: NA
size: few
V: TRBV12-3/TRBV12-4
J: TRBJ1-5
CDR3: CASSLQRQPQHF
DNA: TGTGCCAGCAGCCTTCAACGTCAGCCCCAGCATTTT

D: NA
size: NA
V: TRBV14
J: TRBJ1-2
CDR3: CASRPILVREKDYGYTF
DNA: TGTGCCAGCCGGCCCATCCTCGTCAGGGAGAAAGACTATGGCTACACCTTC

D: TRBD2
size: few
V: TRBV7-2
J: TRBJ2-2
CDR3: CASSPKIRTSMDTGELFF
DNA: TGTGCCAGCAGCCCGAAAATTAGGACTAGTATGGACACCGGGGAGCTGTTTTTT

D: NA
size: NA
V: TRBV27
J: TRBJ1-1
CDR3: CASGMSRSTEAFF
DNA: TGTGCCAGCGGTATGTCGCGGAGCACTGAAGCTTTCTTT

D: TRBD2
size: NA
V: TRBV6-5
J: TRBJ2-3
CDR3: CASSTSGPETDTQYF
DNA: TGTGCCAGCAGTACTAGCGGCCCTGAAACAGATACGCAGTATTTT

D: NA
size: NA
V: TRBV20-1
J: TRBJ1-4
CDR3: CSAPQDTRGGEKLFF
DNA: TGCAGTGCTCCCCAGGATACTCGGGGGGGGGAAAAACTGTTTTTT

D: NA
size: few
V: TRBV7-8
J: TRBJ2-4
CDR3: CASSLKSGPPNIQYF
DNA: TGTGCCAGCAGCTTAAAGTCGGGACCACCAAACATTCAGTACTTC

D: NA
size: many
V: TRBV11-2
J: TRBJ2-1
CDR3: CASSLAIAAAYNEQFF
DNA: TGTGCCAGCAGCTTAGCTATAGCGGCCGCCTACAATGAGCAGTTCTTC

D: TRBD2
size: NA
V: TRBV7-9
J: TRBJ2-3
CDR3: CASSFRGGGSGGVTQYF
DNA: TGTGCCAGCTCCTTCCGGGGAGGCGGGAGCGGAGGTGTTACGCAGTATTTT

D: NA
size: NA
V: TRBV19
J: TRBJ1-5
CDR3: CASSSQHNQPQHF
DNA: TGTGCCAGTAGTTCGCAGCACAATCAGCCCCAGCATTTT

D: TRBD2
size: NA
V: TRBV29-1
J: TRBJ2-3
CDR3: CSVVRASGGTDTQYF
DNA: TGCAGCGTTGTCCGCGCTAGCGGGGGCACAGATACGCAGTATTTT

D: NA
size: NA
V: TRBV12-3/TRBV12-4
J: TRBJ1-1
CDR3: CASSFAGRFAEAFF
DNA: TGTGCCAGCAGTTTTGCAGGGCGATTTGCTGAAGCTTTCTTT

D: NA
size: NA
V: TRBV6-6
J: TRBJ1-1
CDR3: CASSQNRDRTEAFF
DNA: TGTGCCAGCAGTCAAAACAGGGATCGAACTGAAGCTTTCTTT

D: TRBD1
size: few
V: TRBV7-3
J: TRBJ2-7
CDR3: CASSFRDSTYEQYF
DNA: TGTGCCAGCAGCTTCCGGGACAGCACCTACGAGCAGTACTTC

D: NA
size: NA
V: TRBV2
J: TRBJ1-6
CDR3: CASSDLGNSPLHF
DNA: TGTGCCAGCAGTGATCTGGGAAATTCACCCCTCCACTTT

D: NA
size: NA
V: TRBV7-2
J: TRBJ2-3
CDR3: CASSSPLRGITDTQYF
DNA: TGTGCCAGCAGCTCGCCCCTACGGGGGATCACAGATACGCAGTATTTT

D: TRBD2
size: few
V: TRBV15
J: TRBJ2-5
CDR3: CATSRAGTSGEQETQYF
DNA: TGTGCCACCAGCAGAGCGGGGACTAGCGGGGAACAAGAGACCCAGTACTTC

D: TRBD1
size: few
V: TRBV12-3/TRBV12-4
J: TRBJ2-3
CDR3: CASSQAWTGLTDTQYF
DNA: TGTGCCAGCAGTCAGGCGTGGACAGGGCTCACAGATACGCAGTATTTT

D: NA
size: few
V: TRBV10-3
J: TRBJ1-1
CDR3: CAIKNRAVGTEAFF
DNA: TGTGCCATCAAAAACAGGGCGGTCGGCACTGAAGCTTTCTTT

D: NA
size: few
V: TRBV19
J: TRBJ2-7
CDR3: CASRRQDLSEQYF
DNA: TGTGCCAGCCGTAGACAGGATCTGAGCGAGCAGTACTTC

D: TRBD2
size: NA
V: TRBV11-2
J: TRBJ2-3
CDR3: CASSSSGRLSTDTQYF
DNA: TGTGCCAGCAGTTCTAGCGGGAGACTTAGCACAGATACGCAGTATTTT

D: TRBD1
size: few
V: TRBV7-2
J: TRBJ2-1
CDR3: CASRPGGLGNEQFF
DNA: TGTGCCAGCAGGCCAGGGGGCCTCGGCAATGAGCAGTTCTTC

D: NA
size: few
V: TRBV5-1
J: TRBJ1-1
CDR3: CASSLAEDFPPFF
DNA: TGCGCCAGCAGCTTGGCCGAAGACTTCCCCCCTTTCTTT

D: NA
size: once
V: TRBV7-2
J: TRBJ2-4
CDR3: CASSSPGSKSIQYF
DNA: TGTGCCAGCAGCTCCCCAGGTTCCAAAAGCATTCAGTACTTC

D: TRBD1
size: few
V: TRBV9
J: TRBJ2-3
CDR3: CASSVQGARADTQYF
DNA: TGTGCCAGCAGCGTACAGGGGGCTCGGGCAGATACGCAGTATTTT

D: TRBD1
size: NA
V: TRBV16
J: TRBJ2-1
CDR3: CASSHTGQGVRNEQFF
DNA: TGTGCCAGCAGCCATACCGGGCAGGGGGTCAGGAATGAGCAGTTCTTC

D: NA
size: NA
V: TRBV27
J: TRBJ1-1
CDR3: CASSYRRTASNTEAFF
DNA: TGTGCCAGCAGTTACCGTAGGACAGCTTCCAACACTGAAGCTTTCTTT

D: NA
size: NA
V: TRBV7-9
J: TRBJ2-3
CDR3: CASSHPRETDTQYF
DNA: TGTGCCAGCAGCCATCCCCGGGAGACAGATACGCAGTATTTT

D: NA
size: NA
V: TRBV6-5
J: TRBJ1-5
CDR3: CASSTGRPDQPQHF
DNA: TGTGCCAGCAGCACCGGAAGGCCCGATCAGCCCCAGCATTTT

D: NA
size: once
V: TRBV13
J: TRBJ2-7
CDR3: CASSSPGTKYYEQYF
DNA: TGTGCCAGCAGCTCCCCCGGGACCAAGTACTACGAGCAGTACTTC

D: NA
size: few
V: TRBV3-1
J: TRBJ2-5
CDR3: CASSQRLSRTETQYF
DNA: TGTGCCAGCAGCCAACGGTTAAGCAGGACGGAGACCCAGTACTTC

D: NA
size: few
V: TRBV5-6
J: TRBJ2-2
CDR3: CASSLEPDNTGELFF
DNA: TGTGCCAGCAGCTTGGAGCCAGACAACACCGGGGAGCTGTTTTTT

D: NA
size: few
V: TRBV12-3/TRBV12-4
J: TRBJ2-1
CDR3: CASKDAGRRRDEQFF
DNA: TGTGCCAGCAAGGACGCAGGACGGCGTCGGGATGAGCAGTTCTTC

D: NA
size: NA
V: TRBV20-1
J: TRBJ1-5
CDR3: CSASLPSGGNQPQHF
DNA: TGCAGTGCTAGCCTTCCCTCCGGGGGCAATCAGCCCCAGCATTTT

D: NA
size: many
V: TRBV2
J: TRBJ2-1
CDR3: CASSESWGEEGYNEQFF
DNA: TGTGCCAGCAGTGAGTCGTGGGGCGAGGAGGGTTACAATGAGCAGTTCTTC